Detailed here is one T cell receptor (beta chain). Its antigen is not identified. These data originate in a study of cytomegalovirus exposure and HLA in healthy donors. Findings and limits, study-wide: In vitro confirmation showed a few CMV-associated chains to be CMV antigen specific. Presence/absence analysis assumed near-uniform sequencing depth across donors.

Per germline, CDR1 LNHDA and CDR2 SQIVND (reference sequence). The CDR3 has 14 residues. Trimming cost V 8 bases and J 0 bases, with 13 bases left between them. PCR employed 60 Vbeta and 13 Jbeta primers. Original data processing: Unique TCR beta chains totaled around 86 million in a later count, with roughly 12 million of them shared. Clones were sequenced by immunoSEQ multiplex PCR, and TCRdb holds only the in-frame ones, with some missing. D and trimming were read from the DNA, whereas the V and J calls and clone size are those reported in that table. The data show 100,000 or so clones, under 85% seen once.

V gene TRBV19 combines with J gene TRBJ1-1; D perhaps matches TRBD1 (5 bases). The sample consisted of PBMCs. This receptor was taken from a young man in good health and CMV-seronegative. The CDR3 sequence is CASENRHMNTEAFF. CDR3 bases: TGTGCCAGTGAAAACAGGCACATGAACACTGAAGCTTTCTTT.